Below, one T cell receptor beta chain is given with its context. The antigen is unknown. In germline, CDR1 is MNHEY, CDR2 SVGAGI. The CDR3 sequence is 14 residues long. The V gene lost 0 bases and the J gene lost 7 bases, with 12 bases spanning the gap. The data were obtained in a study of cytomegalovirus exposure and HLA in healthy donors. Study-level background: The approximately 100 million unique TCR beta sequences, from roughly 170 million T cells, were found by an earlier analysis.

The study's findings and limits: The study assumed roughly uniform donor sequencing depth for presence/absence analyses.

This PCR relied on a set of 60 Vbeta primers and 13 Jbeta primers. Using immunoSEQ multiplex PCR, the repertoire was profiled, and TCRdb retains in-frame clones only, with some absent. The data contain some 170,000 clones, about 81% of them singletons. The chain carries TRBV6-5 and TRBJ2-5; the D is unclear. Sequenced input: PBMCs. This TCR derives from a woman in her forties or fifties in good health and CMV-seropositive. The CDR3 protein is CASSYSSIPGTQYF. The CDR3 coding sequence is TGTGCCAGCAGTTACTCGAGTATCCCGGGGACCCAGTACTTC.